The 30 T cell receptor beta chains presented below share a single source sample, sequenced in a study of T cell responses to AZD1222 COVID-19 vaccine. Measured with immunoSEQ multiplex PCR; TCRdb has only the in-frame clones, and not every one. The table lists more than 80,000 clones, around 87% of them singletons, with about 2.5% in the top ten. Sequences were derived from peripheral blood, sampled 28 days after the second AZD1222 dose. The receptor set was obtained from an adult who received the AZD1222 COVID-19 vaccine.

This clone showed up just once. This chain uses TRBV6-5 with TRBJ1-2; D is undetermined. CDR3 length: 15 residues. Trimming removed 2 bases from V and 0 bases from J, with 10 bases in between. Germline assignment: CDR1 MNHEY and CDR2 SVGAGI. This CDR3 reads CASSYGYRANYGYTF. The CDR3, as DNA: TGTGCCAGCAGTTACGGGTATAGAGCTAACTATGGCTACACCTTC.

This chain's CDR3 is CASKTGESSPLHF. CDR3 coding DNA: TGTGCCAGCAAGACAGGGGAAAGTTCACCCCTCCACTTT. The chain couples TRBV2 to TRBJ1-6; TRBD1 matches 8 bases. Trimming cost V 7 bases and J 9 bases; bases outside gene matches: 5. Germline CDR1 is SNHLY and CDR2 is FYNNEI. The CDR3 is 13 amino acids.

Regarding this clone: Other DNA sequences in the sample encode the same CDR3. This rearrangement joins TRBV12-3 or TRBV12-4 to TRBJ2-2; D ambiguous. V was shortened by 6 bases and J by 1 base, with 3 bases between the two germline ends. CDR3 length: 12 amino acids. CDR3 bases: TGTGCCAGCAGAGAGAACACCGGGGAGCTGTTTTTT. It specifies CASRENTGELFF.

This rearrangement joins TRBV19 to TRBJ1-2, with D possibly being TRBD1 (5 bases). Deletions cut 3 bases from V and 2 bases from J, with 16 bases between. This CDR3 has 16 residues. The V gene's germline CDR1 is LNHDA and CDR2 SQIVND (reference sequence). CDR3 in DNA: TGTGCCAGTAGTATCAGACAGCCGACGGGGAACTATGGCTACACCTTC. Translation gives CASSIRQPTGNYGYTF. The complete variable domain, with remaining parts taken from reference TRBV19 and TRBJ1-2, reads DGGITQSPKYLFRKEGQNVTLSCEQNLNHDAMYWYRQDPGQGLRLIYYSQIVNDFQKGDIAEGYSVSREKKESFPLTVTSAQKNPTAFYLCASSIRQPTGNYGYTFGSGTRLTVV.

The chain couples TRBV5-1 to TRBJ1-3, with 8 bases fitting TRBD1. Germline V CDR1 and CDR2: SGHRS, YFSETQ. This CDR3 contains 14 residues. The ends lost 8 bases at V and 4 bases at J; junction bases unmatched: 8. DNA for the CDR3: TGCGCCAGTCAAGATCAGGGGGCAGGAAACACCATATATTTT. Protein sequence: CASQDQGAGNTIYF. The entire variable domain, with the rest obtained from reference TRBV5-1 and TRBJ1-3, is as follows: KAGVTQTPRYLIKTRGQQVTLSCSPISGHRSVSWYQQTPGQGLQFLFEYFSETQRNKGNFPGRFSGRQFSNSRSEMNVSTLELGDSALYLCASQDQGAGNTIYFGEGSWLTVV.

The gene calls are TRBV12-3 or TRBV12-4 and TRBJ1-2, with D perhaps matching TRBD1 (6 bases). The CDR3 has 13 residues. Trimming stripped 8 bases from V and 4 bases from J, with 14 bases between. The CDR3 DNA sequence: TGTGCCAGCGGCGAACAGGGAATCTATGGCTACACCTTC. It encodes CASGEQGIYGYTF.

V gene TRBV9 combines with J gene TRBJ2-1, with 8 bases aligning to TRBD2. Germline V gene sequence: CDR1 SGDLS, CDR2 YYNGEE. V dropped 0 bases and J dropped 4; count of bases not matched to a gene: 3. The length of the CDR3 is 15 residues. Here the CDR3 DNA reads TGTGCCAGCAGCGTAGCGGGGGGGCGGTACAATGAGCAGTTCTTC. Translated, it gives CASSVAGGRYNEQFF. Filled out from reference TRBV9 and TRBJ2-1, the complete variable domain reads DSGVTQTPKHLITATGQRVTLRCSPRSGDLSVYWYQQSLDQGLQFLIQYYNGEERAKGNILERFSAQQFPDLHSELNLSSLELGDSALYFCASSVAGGRYNEQFFGPGTRLTVL.

The chain has TRBV5-6 and TRBJ1-2; D gene uncertain. The germline V gene has CDR1 SGHDT and CDR2 YYEEEE. The CDR3 contains 14 residues. V was trimmed by 0 bases and J by 5 bases, leaving 11 bases between them. CDR3 residues: CASSLAGYRYGYTF. In DNA, the CDR3 is TGTGCCAGCAGCTTGGCGGGATATAGATATGGCTACACCTTC.

The chain couples TRBV7-6 to TRBJ2-2; TRBD2 matches at 12 bases. The junction had 6 bases not matched to a gene; V was cut back by 5 bases and J by 5 bases. Germline loops: CDR1 SGHVS, CDR2 FNYEAQ. CDR3 length: 16 amino acids. The CDR3 sequence: CASSPQLAGGTGELFF. The CDR3 DNA reads TGTGCCAGCAGCCCCCAACTAGCGGGAGGTACCGGGGAGCTGTTTTTT.

The chain joins TRBV10-3 to TRBJ1-5, with a possible D match to TRBD1 (5 bases). Between the trimmed V and J ends, which lost 0 bases and 7 bases, there was a span of 16 bases. This CDR3 has 16 amino acids. Germline CDR1 reads ENHRY; CDR2 reads SYGVKD. This CDR3 is CAISESGGGSQQPQHF. For the CDR3, the DNA is TGTGCCATCAGTGAGTCGGGGGGAGGGAGTCAGCAGCCCCAGCATTTT.

A single count supports this clone. The junction does not match germline at one end; this may be a read error. The V call is TRBV2, the J call TRBJ1-1; D not certain. Germline values: CDR1 SNHLY, CDR2 FYNNEI. The length of the CDR3 is 12 residues. The CDR3 protein is CASSVERAIISF. Written as DNA, the CDR3 is TGTGCCAGCAGTGTGGAGAGGGCAATTATCTCTTTT.

This chain uses TRBV7-9 with TRBJ1-4; D gene ambiguous. CDR3 length: 15 amino acids. Trimming took off 2 bases at V and 8 bases at J, with 15 bases between the two ends. The germline V gene has CDR1 SEHNR and CDR2 FQNEAQ (reference sequence). This CDR3 is CASSLTPDLREKLFF. The CDR3 nucleotides read TGTGCCAGCAGCTTAACGCCGGACTTGAGAGAAAAACTGTTTTTT.

This sequence joins TRBV19 and TRBJ2-1; 9 bases fit TRBD2. The CDR3 is made up of 15 amino acids. From germline, CDR1 is LNHDA and CDR2 SQIVND (reference sequence). V was pared by 1 base and J by 4 bases, with 2 bases of the junction left unmatched. CDR3 DNA sequence: TGTGCCAGTAGTATAGTAGCGGGGGAATACAATGAGCAGTTCTTC. Translation gives CASSIVAGEYNEQFF.

The chain employs TRBV7-2 and TRBJ2-7; a weak D match, TRBD1 (7 bases). This CDR3 has 16 amino acids. CDR1 is SGHTA, CDR2 FQGNSA, per germline. V was pared by 0 bases and J by 2 bases, with 14 bases between. The CDR3, as DNA: TGTGCCAGCAGCTTAGCCGCCAGGGGGGAGGCCTACGAGCAGTACTTC. Translation gives CASSLAARGEAYEQYF.

This chain connects TRBV18 to TRBJ1-1; 9 nucleotides match TRBD1. Germline values: CDR1 KGHSH, CDR2 LQKENI. Germline trimming cut 3 bases from V and 3 bases from J; bases unmatched to any gene: 8. The CDR3 contains 16 residues. Written as DNA, the CDR3 is TGTGCCAGCTCACCTACAGGGGGCAGTCGGGACACTGAAGCTTTCTTT. It specifies CASSPTGGSRDTEAFF.

The chain joins TRBV24-1 to TRBJ2-1, with TRBD2 identical over 14 bases. Trimming cost V 9 bases and J 9 bases; bases outside gene matches: 3. Germline CDR1 and CDR2: KGHDR and SFDVKD. The CDR3 consists of 13 residues. Written as DNA, the CDR3 is TGTGCCACCGGGACTAGCGGGAGTCCTGAGCAGTTCTTC. Protein product: CATGTSGSPEQFF.

V is TRBV6-5 and J is TRBJ1-2; D uncertain. V gave up 6 bases and J gave up 7 bases, with 21 bases separating them. From germline, CDR1 is MNHEY and CDR2 SVGAGI. The CDR3 spans 15 residues. CDR3 protein: CASRRENGGPGGYTF. CDR3 DNA: TGTGCCAGCAGAAGGGAAAACGGAGGGCCTGGTGGCTACACCTTC.

The V call is TRBV6-5, the J call TRBJ2-1, with a tentative D call TRBD2 (5 bases). CDR1 and CDR2 (germline): MNHEY, SVGAGI. V lost 6 bases and J 0 bases, leaving 12 bases between the germline ends. CDR3 length equals 15 residues. CDR3 nucleotides: TGTGCCAGCAGCTTTATTCGGGGCTCCTACAATGAGCAGTTCTTC. This codes for CASSFIRGSYNEQFF.

The chain carries TRBV11-2 and TRBJ2-7; 12 bases line up with TRBD2. Germline V gene data show CDR1 as SGHAT and CDR2 as FQNNGV. The CDR3 extends over 18 amino acids. J gave up 8 bases and V 5 bases, and 19 bases lay outside the gene matches. The CDR3 nucleotides are TGTGCCAGCAGCACCCACTGGACTAGCGGGATCCATTCTGTGAAGCAGTACTTC. This codes for CASSTHWTSGIHSVKQYF.

This chain joins TRBV30 and TRBJ2-7; D not resolved. V was shortened by 0 bases and J by 2 bases, with 2 bases between the two germline ends. This CDR3 has 11 residues. Germline V lookup: CDR1 GTSNPN, CDR2 SVGIG (reference sequence). CDR3: CAWSVAYEQYF. CDR3 DNA sequence: TGTGCCTGGAGTGTAGCCTACGAGCAGTACTTC.

The chain links TRBV5-1 to TRBJ2-1; 8 bases are a match to TRBD2. Trimming at V came to 7 bases and at J to 4 bases, leaving 10 bases not matched to a gene. This CDR3 spans 15 amino acids. The germline gives CDR1 SGHRS, CDR2 YFSETQ. The CDR3 bases are TGCGCCAGCGCTTCCCTAGCGGGCTCTTACAATGAGCAGTTCTTC. It specifies CASASLAGSYNEQFF.

The V gene is TRBV6-5, the J gene TRBJ2-2; TRBD2 matches at 10 bases. CDR3 length: 16 amino acids. Looked up from germline, CDR1 is MNHEY and CDR2 is SVGAGI. V lost 2 bases, J lost 1 base, and 1 base stayed unmatched. The CDR3 nucleotides are TGTGCCAGCAGTTACCCTAGCGGGGGGAACACCGGGGAGCTGTTTTTT. It codes for CASSYPSGGNTGELFF.

The chain uses TRBV9 and TRBJ2-5; D remains unclear. Trimming stripped 3 bases from V and 9 bases from J, with 12 bases between. CDR1 and CDR2 (germline): SGDLS, YYNGEE. CDR3 size: 12 residues. The CDR3 DNA reads TGTGCCAGCAGCGCCCTACGGAGTTCCCAGTACTTC. It yields the protein CASSALRSSQYF.

The rearrangement uses TRBV5-1 and TRBJ1-1; D call uncertain. The V end lost 4 bases, the J end lost 10 bases, and 17 bases lay between the germline ends. Germline CDR1 is SGHRS and CDR2 is YFSETQ. The length of the CDR3 is 13 residues. CDR3 bases: TGCGCCAGCAGCCCGGCCTCGAAAACGCGAGCTTTCTTT. As protein: CASSPASKTRAFF.

The genes are TRBV18 and TRBJ2-1; no definite D call. Trimming cost V 3 bases and J 8 bases, with 20 bases left between them. Germline CDR1 reads KGHSH; CDR2 reads LQKENI. This CDR3 comprises 16 residues. CDR3 region: CASSPSQSRSIDEQFF. CDR3 DNA sequence: TGTGCCAGCTCACCGAGCCAAAGTAGGTCCATCGATGAGCAGTTCTTC.

The chain is built from TRBV19 and TRBJ1-4; D unclear. This CDR3 comprises 13 residues. Germline V gives CDR1 LNHDA, CDR2 SQIVND (reference sequence). V lost 4 bases to trimming and J lost 12 bases, with 15 bases between them. CDR3 amino acids: CASSNPPRSELFF. The CDR3 bases are TGTGCCAGTAGTAATCCTCCTAGATCGGAACTGTTTTTT.

The V gene is TRBV7-2, the J gene TRBJ1-2; D might be TRBD1 (5 bases). The CDR3 runs 15 residues. The germline gives CDR1 SGHTA, CDR2 FQGNSA. V gave up 2 bases and J gave up 0 bases, with 10 bases separating them. Here the CDR3 DNA reads TGTGCCAGCAGCTTAACAGGCGAAGCTAACTATGGCTACACCTTC. Its protein product is CASSLTGEANYGYTF.

The CDR3 region is CACLVVGEQYF. Here the CDR3 DNA reads TGTGCCTGCCTCGTGGTAGGGGAGCAGTACTTC. V gene TRBV30 combines with J gene TRBJ2-7; D gene unclear. This CDR3 is 11 amino acids long. Germline assignment: CDR1 GTSNPN and CDR2 SVGIG (reference sequence). The V end lost 6 bases, the J end lost 7 bases, and 13 bases lay between the germline ends.

The rearrangement links TRBV5-1 to TRBJ2-3; 9 bases match TRBD1. From germline, CDR1 is SGHRS and CDR2 YFSETQ. After removal of 7 bases from V and 3 bases from J, the junction contained 3 bases not matched to a gene. The CDR3 is made up of 13 amino acids. The CDR3 bases are TGCGCCAGCCAGACAGGGGGAACAGATACGCAGTATTTT. It yields the protein CASQTGGTDTQYF.

The chain links TRBV14 to TRBJ2-1; TRBD1 agrees at 10 bases. Trimming took 0 bases from V and 5 from J; bases not matched to a gene: 7. From germline, CDR1 is SGHDN and CDR2 FVKESK. This CDR3 is built from 17 residues. CDR3 amino acids: CASSQDRGTGVHNEQFF. The CDR3 nucleotides are TGTGCCAGCAGCCAAGATCGGGGGACAGGGGTCCACAATGAGCAGTTCTTC.